Listed here is a single T cell receptor (beta chain). TCRdb re-called the RT-PCR reads with MiXCR, one entry per CDR3 protein. Of fewer than 800,000 distinct CDR3 sequences listed, 14% are singletons. V lost 2 bases and J 10 bases, leaving 11 bases between the germline ends. The CDR3 contains 12 residues. Germline V gives CDR1 ENHRY, CDR2 SYGVKD. Material: memory CD4+ T cells from blood. This sequence was found in a female donor in good health, serving as a healthy control. The gene calls are TRBV10-3 and TRBJ1-2; D gene ambiguous. In DNA form, the CDR3 reads TGTGCCATCAGTGAGCGGACGGACCTCTACACCTTC. This encodes CAISERTDLYTF.